The 22 T cell receptor beta chains listed next were all sequenced from one sample in a study of cytomegalovirus exposure and HLA in healthy donors. The method was immunoSEQ multiplex PCR; TCRdb's version includes in-frame clones alone and lacks a portion of them. The table shows 55,000 to 65,000 clones, with around nine tenths occurring only once. What was sequenced was PBMCs. These receptors all stem from a man in his late teens or twenties in good health and CMV-seronegative.

The genes are TRBV2 and TRBJ1-3, with D unresolved. The CDR3 runs 14 residues. Germline V gene sequence: CDR1 SNHLY, CDR2 FYNNEI. V was shortened by 5 bases and J by 4 bases, with 12 bases between the two germline ends. CDR3 in amino acids: CASSLQSRGNTIYF. The DNA of the CDR3 is TGTGCCAGCAGTTTACAGAGTAGAGGAAACACCATATATTTT.

J is TRBJ1-2 and V is TRBV28, with a weak D call TRBD1 (6 bases). CDR3 size: 16 residues. Germline V gene data show CDR1 as MDHEN and CDR2 as SYDVKM. V lost 5 bases to trimming and J lost 4 bases, with 20 bases between them. CDR3 DNA: TGTGCCAGCAGTCCTGCAGGGGCGCACTTCTTCTATGGCTACACCTTC. It specifies CASSPAGAHFFYGYTF.

This clone appeared a single time. The chain has TRBV6-5 and TRBJ1-3; D may be TRBD1 (5 bases). Germline CDR1 MNHEY, CDR2 SVGAGI. The CDR3 covers 14 residues. Trimming took 6 bases from V and 0 from J, leaving 9 bases between them. CDR3: CASSDSYSGNTIYF. CDR3 nucleotide sequence: TGTGCCAGCAGCGACAGTTACTCTGGAAACACCATATATTTT.

The chain links TRBV7-2 to TRBJ1-1; D call uncertain. The CDR3 consists of 12 residues. V lost 5 bases and J lost 4, with 8 bases in between. The germline gives CDR1 SGHTA, CDR2 FQGNSA. Here the CDR3 reads CASSHLGTEAFF. DNA for the CDR3: TGTGCCAGCAGCCATCTAGGCACTGAAGCTTTCTTT.

The chain recombines TRBV27 with TRBJ2-7; TRBD2 agrees at 7 bases. Germline V CDR1 and CDR2: MNHEY, SMNVEV (reference sequence). The ends lost 3 bases at V and 3 bases at J; junction bases unmatched: 2. This CDR3 has 13 residues. CDR3 in amino acids: CASSFSGGYEQYF. As DNA, the CDR3 is TGTGCCAGCAGTTTCTCGGGGGGCTACGAGCAGTACTTC.

In regard to this clone: An end of the junction does not agree with germline; a read error may underlie this. J is TRBJ2-1 and V is TRBV7-7, with 15 bases fitting TRBD2. The CDR3 length is 19 residues. The germline V gene encodes CDR1 SSHAT and CDR2 FNYEAQ (reference sequence). CDR3 nucleotide sequence: TGTGCTAGCAGCTTAGAGGGGACTAGCGGGAGGCCCTCCTACAATGAGCAGTTCTTC. Its translation: CASSLEGTSGRPSYNEQFF.

The gene calls are TRBV16 and TRBJ2-7; 9 bases are a match to TRBD1. Germline V gene sequence: CDR1 KGHSY, CDR2 FQNENV. V lost 1 base, J lost 6 bases, and 4 bases stayed unmatched. CDR3 size: 14 residues. The CDR3 spells CASSQFDRGGEQYF. DNA of the CDR3: TGTGCCAGCAGCCAATTTGACAGGGGGGGCGAGCAGTACTTC.

The chain joins TRBV7-2 to TRBJ2-3; D uncertain. Trimming shortened V by 1 base and J by 2 bases, and 7 bases separated the two germline ends. CDR1 and CDR2 (germline): SGHTA, FQGNSA. This CDR3 has 14 amino acids. In DNA form, the CDR3 reads TGTGCCAGCAGCTTAGATCCGGTCACAGATACGCAGTATTTT. Its protein is CASSLDPVTDTQYF.

The chain combines TRBV28 with TRBJ2-3, with 7 bases that match TRBD1. The CDR3 spans 16 residues. The ends lost 7 bases at V and 0 bases at J; junction bases unmatched: 10. Germline V lookup: CDR1 MDHEN, CDR2 SYDVKM. This CDR3 reads CASTLGEGASTDTQYF. CDR3 sequence (DNA): TGTGCCAGCACTTTGGGTGAGGGGGCGAGCACAGATACGCAGTATTTT.

V is TRBV4-1 and J is TRBJ2-7, with TRBD1 matching 8 bases. The CDR3 sequence is 15 residues long. V was pared by 1 base and J by 3 bases, with 5 bases of the junction left unmatched. From germline, CDR1 is MGHRA and CDR2 YSYEKL. The CDR3 region has the DNA TGCGCCAGCAGCCAAGTCGGCGGACAGGGCTACGAGCAGTACTTC. Translation gives CASSQVGGQGYEQYF.

The chain has TRBV5-6 and TRBJ2-5; 8 positions match TRBD2. The ends lost 4 bases at V and 9 bases at J; junction bases unmatched: 14. This CDR3 has 15 amino acids. Per germline, CDR1 SGHDT and CDR2 YYEEEE. The DNA for the CDR3 is TGTGCCAGCAGCCCCTTGGGGGAGGGGCGGGGGGCCCAGTACTTC. Translation: CASSPLGEGRGAQYF.

The chain employs TRBV7-3 and TRBJ2-7, with D tentatively TRBD1 (5 bases). From germline, CDR1 is SGHTA and CDR2 FQGTGA. The CDR3 is 14 amino acids. V lost 4 bases to trimming and J lost 7 bases, with 17 bases between them. The CDR3 sequence: CASSSAAGSREQYF. The CDR3 region has the DNA TGTGCCAGCAGCTCGGCTGCAGGGTCACGGGAGCAGTACTTC.

The V call is TRBV6-6, the J call TRBJ2-5; TRBD2 is a possible D gene (5 bases). The CDR3 runs to 13 residues. Germline CDR1 and CDR2: MNHNY and SVGAGI (reference sequence). Between the trimmed V and J ends, which lost 6 bases and 1 base, there was a span of 9 bases. CDR3 sequence reads: CASRGGGQETQYF. The DNA for the CDR3 is TGTGCCAGCAGGGGTGGAGGCCAAGAGACCCAGTACTTC.

This clone was observed a single time. The chain carries TRBV7-9 and TRBJ2-7; tentatively, D is TRBD1 (5 bases). CDR3 size: 13 residues. Trimming took 10 bases from V and 0 from J, leaving 13 bases between them. The germline CDR1 and CDR2 sequences are SEHNR and FQNEAQ (reference sequence). CDR3 nucleotides: TGTGCCATAAGGGTTGACAGCTCCTACGAGCAGTACTTC. Amino acid sequence: CAIRVDSSYEQYF.

The gene calls are TRBV7-8 and TRBJ2-1, with 9 positions matching TRBD1. Germline CDR1 reads SGHVS; CDR2 reads FQNEAQ. Unmatched junction bases numbered 21, after V lost 4 bases and J lost 5 bases. This CDR3 is 20 amino acids long. CDR3 DNA sequence: TGTGCCAGCAGCTCCCCCGGGACAGGGTATTCAGCCGGTAAAAACAATGAGCAGTTCTTC. Protein: CASSSPGTGYSAGKNNEQFF.

In nucleotides, the CDR3 is TGTGCCAGCAGCGTAGGTGGCATGACTAACTATGGCTACACCTTC. Translation: CASSVGGMTNYGYTF. The chain is built from TRBV9 and TRBJ1-2; the D is unclear. In germline, CDR1 is SGDLS, CDR2 YYNGEE. The CDR3 contains 15 residues. V was cut by 0 bases and J by 0 bases, with 9 bases left in between.

The chain uses TRBV7-2 and TRBJ1-2; D possibly corresponds to TRBD1 (6 bases). This CDR3 spans 17 amino acids. V lost 4 bases, J lost 5 bases, and 23 bases lay in between. Per germline, CDR1 SGHTA and CDR2 FQGNSA. The CDR3 coding sequence is TGTGCCAGCAGCTCCCGATGGGAACAGGGATCGTGGTATGGCTACACCTTC. Translated: CASSSRWEQGSWYGYTF.

The chain is built from TRBV28 and TRBJ2-4; 8 nucleotides agree with TRBD1. Per germline, CDR1 MDHEN and CDR2 SYDVKM. Germline trimming cut 6 bases from V and 8 bases from J; bases unmatched to any gene: 9. The CDR3 is made up of 14 amino acids. This chain's CDR3 is CASSTRQGYDIQYF. CDR3 sequence (DNA): TGTGCCAGCAGCACACGACAGGGGTACGACATTCAGTACTTC.

The V gene is TRBV27, the J gene TRBJ2-1; 7 nucleotides align to TRBD2. This CDR3 region has 16 residues. Trimming removed 5 bases from V and 5 bases from J; junction bases left unmatched: 12. From germline, CDR1 is MNHEY and CDR2 SMNVEV (reference sequence). CDR3 sequence reads: CASSPTWTSDDNEQFF. The CDR3 nucleotides are TGTGCCAGCAGTCCCACCTGGACTAGTGACGACAATGAGCAGTTCTTC.

The CDR3: CASSQDLGGGAGELFF. Here the CDR3 DNA reads TGCGCCAGCAGCCAAGATTTAGGCGGAGGGGCCGGGGAGCTGTTTTTT. This chain joins TRBV4-3 and TRBJ2-2; D perhaps matches TRBD2 (6 bases). The CDR3 consists of 16 residues. Looked up from germline, CDR1 is LGHNA and CDR2 is YSLEER. V lost 0 bases and J 6 bases, leaving 14 bases between the germline ends.

The V gene is TRBV28, the J gene TRBJ1-5; possibly TRBD1 for D (6 bases). Trimming took 6 bases from V and 0 from J, leaving 12 bases between them. Germline V lookup: CDR1 MDHEN, CDR2 SYDVKM. The CDR3 extends over 15 amino acids. The chain's CDR3 is CASRPDSDSNQPQHF. The CDR3 DNA sequence: TGTGCCAGCAGGCCGGACAGTGATAGCAATCAGCCCCAGCATTTT.

V usage is TRBV5-6 and J usage is TRBJ2-7, with 8 bases fitting TRBD1. The CDR3 sequence is 14 residues long. V lost 6 bases and J lost 4; bases outside the gene matches: 9. CDR1 SGHDT and CDR2 YYEEEE come from the germline V gene. This chain's CDR3 is CASTATGVEYEQYF. The CDR3, as DNA: TGTGCCAGCACTGCGACAGGGGTCGAATACGAGCAGTACTTC.